The 24 T cell receptor beta chains listed next were all sequenced from one sample in a study of cytomegalovirus exposure and HLA in healthy donors. Sequencing used immunoSEQ multiplex PCR; TCRdb keeps in-frame clones, though not all of them. Of hundreds of thousands of clones in the sample, roughly 89% were seen once. The sample comprised PBMCs. Receptor source: a woman between 18 and 30 years old in good health and CMV-seronegative.

The gene calls are TRBV28 and TRBJ1-4; 9 positions match TRBD1. Germline assignment: CDR1 MDHEN and CDR2 SYDVKM. J lost 7 bases, V lost 7 bases, and 10 bases had no gene match. This CDR3 comprises 15 residues. As DNA, the CDR3 is TGTGCCAGCAACCCCCGCGGGACAGGGACTGAAAAACTGTTTTTT. Translation gives CASNPRGTGTEKLFF.

The chain recombines TRBV7-8 with TRBJ2-5; a possible D gene is TRBD2 (7 bases). The V and J ends lost 6 bases and 5 bases respectively, with 16 bases between them. The germline CDR1 and CDR2 sequences are SGHVS and FQNEAQ. This CDR3 is 14 amino acids long. The CDR3 region is CASRGRGGLETQYF. CDR3 bases: TGTGCCAGCAGAGGTAGGGGGGGCCTGGAGACCCAGTACTTC.

The gene calls are TRBV30 and TRBJ2-5; D is perhaps TRBD2 (5 bases). Germline CDR1 is GTSNPN and CDR2 is SVGIG (reference sequence). Trimming removed 3 bases from V and 5 bases from J, with 13 bases in between. CDR3 length equals 13 residues. The CDR3 reads CAWSLNGVETQYF. The CDR3 DNA sequence: TGTGCCTGGAGCCTAAACGGGGTCGAGACCCAGTACTTC.

Concerning this clone: Germline is not matched at one junction end, which may reflect a read error. The chain has TRBV2 and TRBJ1-2, with 7 bases fitting TRBD1. In germline, CDR1 is SNHLY, CDR2 FYNNEI. CDR3 length: 10 amino acids. For the CDR3, the DNA is TGTGCCATCAGCCGGGACAGAGCCTTCTTC. It codes for CAISRDRAFF. The variable domain in full, with the rest retrieved from reference TRBV2 and TRBJ1-2, is EPEVTQTPSHQVTQMGQEVILRCVPISNHLYFYWYRQILGQKVEFLVSFYNNEISEKSEIFDDQFSVERPDGSNFTLKIRSTKLEDSAMYFCAISRDRAFFGSGTRLTVV.

A few counts support this clone. V is TRBV6-5 and J is TRBJ1-5, with D hard to call. Trimming removed 5 bases from V and 0 bases from J, with 5 bases in between. Germline V lookup: CDR1 MNHEY, CDR2 SVGAGI. The CDR3 has 13 amino acids. CDR3 sequence (DNA): TGTGCCAGCAGTAGAGGTAGCAATCAGCCCCAGCATTTT. This sequence encodes CASSRGSNQPQHF.

This chain joins TRBV18 and TRBJ2-7; 8 bases fit TRBD1. Trimming took 6 bases from V and 0 from J; bases not matched to a gene: 7. The CDR3 extends over 15 amino acids. CDR1 is KGHSH, CDR2 LQKENI, per germline. DNA for the CDR3: TGTGCCAGCTCCCCCGGGACAGGACTCTCCTACGAGCAGTACTTC. Residues: CASSPGTGLSYEQYF. Filled out from reference TRBV18 and TRBJ2-7, the complete variable domain reads NAGVMQNPRHLVRRRGQEARLRCSPMKGHSHVYWYRQLPEEGLKFMVYLQKENIIDESGMPKERFSAEFPKEGPSILRIQQVVRGDSAAYFCASSPGTGLSYEQYFGPGTRLTVT.

The chain links TRBV5-4 to TRBJ2-1; no definite D call. Germline lookup yields CDR1 SGHNT and CDR2 YYREEE (reference sequence). The CDR3 consists of 17 residues. V gave up 4 bases and J gave up 0 bases, with 17 bases separating them. The CDR3: CASSPRVARSSYNEQFF. The DNA for the CDR3 is TGTGCCAGCAGCCCCCGGGTGGCCCGGAGCTCCTACAATGAGCAGTTCTTC.

The chain employs TRBV19 and TRBJ2-5, with TRBD2 matching over 8 bases. With V trimmed by 4 bases and J by 2 bases, 6 bases remained unmatched. This CDR3 is 15 amino acids long. Germline V gene data show CDR1 as LNHDA and CDR2 as SQIVND (reference sequence). CDR3 sequence: CASSTGLASQETQYF. The CDR3 DNA reads as TGTGCCAGTAGTACCGGACTAGCTAGTCAAGAGACCCAGTACTTC.

This clone showed up just once. CDR3 coding DNA: TGTGCCAGCAGCTTAATAGGAGCGGCCGAGGGAGATACGCAGTATTTT. It codes for CASSLIGAAEGDTQYF. The rearrangement uses TRBV7-3 and TRBJ2-3; TRBD2 might be the D (5 bases). CDR3 length: 16 amino acids. The germline V gene has CDR1 SGHTA and CDR2 FQGTGA. The ends were cut back, 1 base at V and 5 bases at J, with 16 bases in the middle.

V and J are TRBV28 and TRBJ1-4, with D perhaps TRBD1 (5 bases). CDR1 and CDR2 (germline): MDHEN, SYDVKM. V lost 3 bases, J lost 0 bases, and 8 bases lay in between. The CDR3 length is 15 residues. CDR3 nucleotide sequence: TGTGCCAGCAGTTTGATGGACACAACTAATGAAAAACTGTTTTTT. Translating it yields CASSLMDTTNEKLFF. Drawing the rest from reference TRBV28 and TRBJ1-4, the complete variable domain is DVKVTQSSRYLVKRTGEKVFLECVQDMDHENMFWYRQDPGLGLRLIYFSYDVKMKEKGDIPEGYSVSREKKERFSLILESASTNQTSMYLCASSLMDTTNEKLFFGSGTQLSVL.

The chain joins TRBV19 to TRBJ1-1; D perhaps matches TRBD1 (5 bases). The germline CDR1 and CDR2 sequences are LNHDA and SQIVND (reference sequence). This CDR3 is built from 13 residues. Trimming took 5 bases from V and 1 from J, leaving 8 bases between them. The CDR3 region is CASSAGPNTEAFF. CDR3 nucleotides: TGTGCCAGTAGTGCAGGGCCGAACACTGAAGCTTTCTTT.

The genes are TRBV4-2 and TRBJ1-5; 7 positions match TRBD1. CDR1 LGHNA and CDR2 YNFKEQ come from the germline V gene. Trimming took 1 base from V and 4 from J; bases not matched to a gene: 7. The CDR3 has 16 amino acids. CDR3 sequence: CASSQVVGGFNQPQHF. In DNA form, the CDR3 reads TGTGCCAGCAGCCAAGTGGTAGGGGGCTTTAATCAGCCCCAGCATTTT.

This clone appeared once. The CDR3 DNA reads as TGTGCCAGCAGACAGTACCAAGAGACCCAGTACTTC. Its translation is CASRQYQETQYF. This chain joins TRBV7-2 and TRBJ2-5; D uncertain. V was cut by 6 bases and J by 0 bases, with 5 bases left in between. This CDR3 is built from 12 residues. From germline, CDR1 is SGHTA and CDR2 FQGNSA. The full variable domain, its missing parts supplied by reference TRBV7-2 and TRBJ2-5, is GAGVSQSPSNKVTEKGKDVELRCDPISGHTALYWYRQSLGQGLEFLIYFQGNSAPDKSGLPSDRFSAERTGGSVSTLTIQRTQQEDSAVYLCASRQYQETQYFGPGTRLLVL.

This chain links TRBV7-2 with TRBJ2-5; no firm D call. Germline assignment: CDR1 SGHTA and CDR2 FQGNSA. V lost 2 bases, J lost 5 bases, and 9 bases lay in between. This CDR3 has 13 amino acids. The CDR3 coding sequence is TGTGCCAGCAGCTTAACAGTCCAGGAGACCCAGTACTTC. It codes for CASSLTVQETQYF.

Comment on this clone: The same CDR3 arises from other DNA sequences in this sample as well. The chain recombines TRBV7-9 with TRBJ1-4, with 10 bases that match TRBD1. The CDR3 is 14 amino acids. Germline V lookup: CDR1 SEHNR, CDR2 FQNEAQ (reference sequence). Losses at the gene ends were 5 bases for V and 8 bases for J; bases not matched to a gene: 5. This CDR3 reads CASSLDRGHEKLFF. The CDR3 DNA reads as TGTGCCAGCAGCCTCGACAGGGGGCACGAAAAACTGTTTTTT.

This clone was seen a single time. The rearrangement uses TRBV5-6 and TRBJ2-3, with D perhaps matching TRBD2 (6 bases). Per the germline V gene, CDR1 is SGHDT and CDR2 is YYEEEE. The CDR3 is 17 amino acids. V dropped 3 bases and J dropped 1 base, with 18 bases sitting between them. This chain's CDR3 is CASSSRRDLLGTDTQYF. The CDR3 DNA is TGTGCCAGCAGCTCTCGCCGGGACTTGCTCGGCACAGATACGCAGTATTTT.

The rearrangement joins TRBV28 to TRBJ1-5; 8 nucleotides line up with TRBD1. CDR3 length equals 17 residues. After removal of 8 bases from V and 1 base from J, the junction contained 13 bases not matched to a gene. Germline V CDR1 and CDR2: MDHEN, SYDVKM. CDR3 residues: CASQFPGQAWSNQPQHF. Written as DNA, the CDR3 is TGTGCCAGCCAGTTTCCGGGACAGGCATGGAGCAATCAGCCCCAGCATTTT.

This clone was seen once. The chain recombines TRBV28 with TRBJ2-1, with 11 nucleotides matching TRBD1. Trimming removed 6 bases from V and 9 bases from J; junction bases left unmatched: 7. Germline values: CDR1 MDHEN, CDR2 SYDVKM. The length of the CDR3 is 14 residues. CDR3: CASRPGQGVSEQFF. The CDR3 nucleotides are TGTGCCAGCAGGCCGGGACAGGGGGTAAGTGAGCAGTTCTTC.

V and J are TRBV4-1 and TRBJ2-1, with TRBD2 matching over 12 bases. The CDR3 extends over 18 amino acids. CDR1 is MGHRA, CDR2 YSYEKL, per germline. With V trimmed by 3 bases and J by 10 bases, 16 bases remained unmatched. The CDR3 here is CASSHIGSATSGSREQFF. The CDR3 DNA reads as TGCGCCAGCAGCCATATTGGCAGTGCGACTAGCGGGAGTAGGGAGCAGTTCTTC.

The rearrangement joins TRBV5-1 to TRBJ2-7; 8 bases agree with TRBD1. The CDR3 runs 15 residues. Germline V gene lookup returns CDR1 SGHRS and CDR2 YFSETQ. The V segment lost 4 bases and the J segment 1 base; nucleotides outside the gene matches: 7. DNA of the CDR3: TGCGCCAGCAGCGGAAAAGACAGGGGTTCCTACGAGCAGTACTTC. Translating gives CASSGKDRGSYEQYF.

The J gene is TRBJ1-2, the V gene TRBV29-1; D not certain. The CDR3 runs to 13 residues. Germline loops: CDR1 SQVTM, CDR2 ANQGSEA. Trimming removed 7 bases from V and 4 bases from J, with 16 bases in between. CDR3 sequence (DNA): TGCAGCGCGTTTATAAGCGGGTTCTATGGCTACACCTTC. Its translation: CSAFISGFYGYTF.

This clone was observed a few times. The sample contains more than one DNA sequence encoding this CDR3. The chain links TRBV18 to TRBJ1-2, with 8 bases fitting TRBD1. This CDR3 spans 13 amino acids. Germline loops: CDR1 KGHSH, CDR2 LQKENI. Unmatched junction bases numbered 1, after V lost 3 bases and J lost 4 bases. The CDR3: CASSPGQAYGYTF. CDR3 DNA: TGTGCCAGCTCACCGGGACAGGCCTATGGCTACACCTTC. The whole variable domain, remainder taken from reference TRBV18 and TRBJ1-2, is NAGVMQNPRHLVRRRGQEARLRCSPMKGHSHVYWYRQLPEEGLKFMVYLQKENIIDESGMPKERFSAEFPKEGPSILRIQQVVRGDSAAYFCASSPGQAYGYTFGSGTRLTVV.

This sequence joins TRBV7-9 and TRBJ2-1, with 9 bases aligning to TRBD1. The J segment lost 6 bases and the V segment lost 5 bases, leaving 5 bases of the junction unmatched. Germline CDR1 and CDR2: SEHNR and FQNEAQ (reference sequence). CDR3 length equals 14 residues. Here the CDR3 reads CASSLGQGLNEQFF. The CDR3 DNA sequence: TGTGCCAGCAGCCTGGGACAGGGTCTCAATGAGCAGTTCTTC.

The gene calls are TRBV18 and TRBJ1-1; D is unclear. V lost 5 bases and J lost 7, with 20 bases in between. CDR1 and CDR2 from the germline V gene are KGHSH and LQKENI. The CDR3 loop spans 15 amino acids. CDR3 region: CASSVDRIPSGEAFF. The CDR3, as DNA: TGTGCCAGCTCAGTCGACCGCATTCCGAGCGGTGAAGCTTTCTTT.